This T cell receptor beta chain was captured in a study of blood T cell repertoires in COVID-19. In the study overall: COVID-19 samples from acute and convalescent phases originated in the United States, Italy and Spain. The cDNA or gDNA used as material had been derived from T cells, B-cell-depleted T cells, or PBMCs.

As handled by the study authors: How many nucleated cells were present was estimated from reference gene primer amplification. Sequencing used immunoSEQ multiplex PCR; TCRdb keeps in-frame clones, though not all of them. Clone size and the V and J calls come from that table; the DNA yielded D and trimming. The table includes some 88,000 clones, approximately 85% detected once. The CDR3 is made up of 13 amino acids. Trimming took 4 bases from V and 2 from J, leaving 7 bases between them. Germline CDR1 and CDR2: MNHEY and SVGAGI. This chain uses TRBV6-5 with TRBJ2-3; TRBD1 might be the D (5 bases). Source material: peripheral blood. The clonotype originates from a man in his 60s with acute or convalescent COVID-19. CDR3 amino acids: CASSLGHTDTQYF. The CDR3 DNA sequence: TGTGCCAGCAGTTTGGGGCACACAGATACGCAGTATTTT.